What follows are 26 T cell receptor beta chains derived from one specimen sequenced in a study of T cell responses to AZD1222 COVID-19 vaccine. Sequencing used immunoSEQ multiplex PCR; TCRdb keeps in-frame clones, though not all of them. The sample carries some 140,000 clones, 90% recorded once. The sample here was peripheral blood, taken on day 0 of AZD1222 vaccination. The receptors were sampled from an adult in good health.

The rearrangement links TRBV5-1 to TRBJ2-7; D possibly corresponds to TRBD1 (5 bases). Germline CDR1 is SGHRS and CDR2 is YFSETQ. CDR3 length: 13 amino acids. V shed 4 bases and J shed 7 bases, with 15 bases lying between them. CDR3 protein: CASSPGQMGEQYF. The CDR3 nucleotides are TGCGCCAGCAGCCCCGGACAAATGGGAGAGCAGTACTTC.

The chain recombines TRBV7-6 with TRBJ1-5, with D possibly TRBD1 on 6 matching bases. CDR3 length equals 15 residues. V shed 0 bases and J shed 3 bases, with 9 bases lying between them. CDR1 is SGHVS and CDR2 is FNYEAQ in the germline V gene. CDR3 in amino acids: CASSLAQGPNQPQHF. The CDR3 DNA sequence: TGTGCCAGCAGCTTAGCCCAGGGGCCCAATCAGCCCCAGCATTTT.

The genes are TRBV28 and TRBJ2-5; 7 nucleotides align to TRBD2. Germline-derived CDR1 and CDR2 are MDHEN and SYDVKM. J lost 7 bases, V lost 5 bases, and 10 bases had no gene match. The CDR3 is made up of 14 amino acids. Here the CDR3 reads CASSTTGTTLTQYF. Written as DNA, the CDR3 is TGTGCCAGCAGTACCACCGGGACTACCCTGACCCAGTACTTC.

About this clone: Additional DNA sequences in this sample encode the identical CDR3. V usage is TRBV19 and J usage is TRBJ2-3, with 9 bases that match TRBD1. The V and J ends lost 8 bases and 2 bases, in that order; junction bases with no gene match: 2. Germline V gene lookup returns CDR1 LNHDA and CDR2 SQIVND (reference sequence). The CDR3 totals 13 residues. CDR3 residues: CASGTGFTDTQYF. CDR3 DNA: TGTGCCAGTGGGACAGGGTTCACAGATACGCAGTATTTT.

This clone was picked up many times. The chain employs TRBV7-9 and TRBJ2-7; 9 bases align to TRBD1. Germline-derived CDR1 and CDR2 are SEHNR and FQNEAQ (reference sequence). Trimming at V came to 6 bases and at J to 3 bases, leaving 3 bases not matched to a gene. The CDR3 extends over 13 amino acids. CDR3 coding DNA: TGTGCCAGCAGTTCGACAGGGGGCTACGAGCAGTACTTC. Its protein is CASSSTGGYEQYF.

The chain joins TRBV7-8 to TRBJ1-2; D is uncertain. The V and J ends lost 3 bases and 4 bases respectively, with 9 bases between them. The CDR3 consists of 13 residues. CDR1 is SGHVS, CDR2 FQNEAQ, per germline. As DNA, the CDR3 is TGTGCCAGCAGCTTCCGGGAGGGCTATGGCTACACCTTC. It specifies CASSFREGYGYTF.

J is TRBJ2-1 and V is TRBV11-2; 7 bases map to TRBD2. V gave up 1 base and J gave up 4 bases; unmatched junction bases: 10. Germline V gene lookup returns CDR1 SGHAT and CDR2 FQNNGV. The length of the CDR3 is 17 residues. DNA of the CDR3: TGTGCCAGCAGCTTAGTCGGCGGGAGTCGATTATACAATGAGCAGTTCTTC. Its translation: CASSLVGGSRLYNEQFF.

CDR3 amino acids: CASSPRSGGASYNEQFF. The CDR3, as DNA: TGTGCCAGCTCACCAAGGAGCGGGGGGGCCAGTTACAATGAGCAGTTCTTC. V is TRBV18 and J is TRBJ2-1; 10 nucleotides agree with TRBD2. The V gene end was trimmed by 2 bases and the J gene end by 4 bases; junction bases not matched to a gene: 8. There are 17 residues in the CDR3. The V gene's germline CDR1 is KGHSH and CDR2 LQKENI.

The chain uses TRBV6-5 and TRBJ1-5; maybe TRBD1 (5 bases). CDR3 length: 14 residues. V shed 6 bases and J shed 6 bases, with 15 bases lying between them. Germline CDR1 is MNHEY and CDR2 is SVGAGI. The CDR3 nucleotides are TGTGCCAGCAGCCTCGAGGGGTGGGGTCAGCCCCAGCATTTT. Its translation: CASSLEGWGQPQHF.

CDR3 in amino acids: CASSPGQDNQPQHF. The CDR3 DNA reads as TGTGCCAGCAGCCCGGGACAGGACAATCAGCCCCAGCATTTT. This chain joins TRBV7-9 and TRBJ1-5, with 8 bases fitting TRBD1. J gave up 3 bases and V 5 bases, and 3 bases lay outside the gene matches. The CDR3 spans 14 residues. Germline V gives CDR1 SEHNR, CDR2 FQNEAQ (reference sequence).

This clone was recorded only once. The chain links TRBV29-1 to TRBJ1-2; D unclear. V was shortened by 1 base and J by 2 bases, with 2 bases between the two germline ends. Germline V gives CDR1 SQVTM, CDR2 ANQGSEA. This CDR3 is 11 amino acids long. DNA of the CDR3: TGCAGCGTTGAAGTCAACTATGGCTACACCTTC. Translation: CSVEVNYGYTF. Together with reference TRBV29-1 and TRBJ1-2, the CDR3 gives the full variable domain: SAVISQKPSRDICQRGTSLTIQCQVDSQVTMMFWYRQQPGQSLTLIATANQGSEATYESGFVIDKFPISRPNLTFSTLTVSNMSPEDSSIYLCSVEVNYGYTFGSGTRLTVV.

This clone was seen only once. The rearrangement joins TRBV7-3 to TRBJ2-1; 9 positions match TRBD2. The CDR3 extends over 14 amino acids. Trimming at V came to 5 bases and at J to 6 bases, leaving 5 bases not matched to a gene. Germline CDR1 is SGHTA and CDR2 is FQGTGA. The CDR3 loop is CASSGTSLVNEQFF. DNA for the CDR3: TGTGCCAGCAGCGGGACTAGCTTAGTCAATGAGCAGTTCTTC.

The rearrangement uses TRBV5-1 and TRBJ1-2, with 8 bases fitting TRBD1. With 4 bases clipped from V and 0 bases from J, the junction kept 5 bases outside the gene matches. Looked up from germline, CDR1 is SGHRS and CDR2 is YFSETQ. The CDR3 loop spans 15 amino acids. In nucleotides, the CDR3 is TGCGCCAGCAGCCCCCGGACAGGGTCTAACTATGGCTACACCTTC. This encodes CASSPRTGSNYGYTF.

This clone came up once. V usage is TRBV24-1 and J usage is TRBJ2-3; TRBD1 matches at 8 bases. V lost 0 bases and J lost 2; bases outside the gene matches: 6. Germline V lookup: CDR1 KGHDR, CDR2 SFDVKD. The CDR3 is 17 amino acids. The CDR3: CATSDLPRTGPTDTQYF. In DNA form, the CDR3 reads TGTGCCACCAGTGATTTGCCTCGGACAGGGCCCACAGATACGCAGTATTTT.

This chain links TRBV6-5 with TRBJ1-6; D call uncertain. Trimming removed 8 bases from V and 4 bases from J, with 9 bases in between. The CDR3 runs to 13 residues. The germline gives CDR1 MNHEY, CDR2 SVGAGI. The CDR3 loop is CASATEYNSPLHF. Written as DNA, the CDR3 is TGTGCCAGCGCTACTGAGTATAATTCACCCCTCCACTTT.

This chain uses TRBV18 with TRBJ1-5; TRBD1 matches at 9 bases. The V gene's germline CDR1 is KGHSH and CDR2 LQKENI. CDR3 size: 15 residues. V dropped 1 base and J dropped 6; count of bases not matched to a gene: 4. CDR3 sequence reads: CASSPQSTGGQPQHF. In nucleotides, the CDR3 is TGTGCCAGCTCACCACAATCGACAGGGGGTCAGCCCCAGCATTTT.

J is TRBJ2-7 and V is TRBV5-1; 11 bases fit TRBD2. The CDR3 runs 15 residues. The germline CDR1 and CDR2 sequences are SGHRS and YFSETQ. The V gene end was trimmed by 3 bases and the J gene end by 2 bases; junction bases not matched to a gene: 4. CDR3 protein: CASSSRLAGPYEQYF. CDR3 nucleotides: TGCGCCAGCAGCTCTAGACTAGCGGGGCCCTACGAGCAGTACTTC.

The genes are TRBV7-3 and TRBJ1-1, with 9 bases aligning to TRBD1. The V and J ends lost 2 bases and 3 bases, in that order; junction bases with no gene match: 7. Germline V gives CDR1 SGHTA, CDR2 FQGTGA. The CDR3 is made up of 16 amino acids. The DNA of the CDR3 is TGTGCCAGCAGCTTACAGGGGACAGGGTTGGACACTGAAGCTTTCTTT. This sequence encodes CASSLQGTGLDTEAFF.

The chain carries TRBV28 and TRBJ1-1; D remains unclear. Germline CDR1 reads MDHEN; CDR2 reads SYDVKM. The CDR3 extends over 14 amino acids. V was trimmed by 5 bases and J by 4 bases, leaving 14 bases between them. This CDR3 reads CASSLRVPGTEAFF. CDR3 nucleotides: TGTGCCAGCAGTCTGAGGGTGCCGGGCACTGAAGCTTTCTTT.

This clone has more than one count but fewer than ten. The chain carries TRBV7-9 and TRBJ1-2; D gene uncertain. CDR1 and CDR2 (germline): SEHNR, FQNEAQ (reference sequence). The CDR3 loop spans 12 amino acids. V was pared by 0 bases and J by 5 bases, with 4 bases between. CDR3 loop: CASSLASYGYTF. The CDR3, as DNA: TGTGCCAGCAGCTTAGCGTCATATGGCTACACCTTC.

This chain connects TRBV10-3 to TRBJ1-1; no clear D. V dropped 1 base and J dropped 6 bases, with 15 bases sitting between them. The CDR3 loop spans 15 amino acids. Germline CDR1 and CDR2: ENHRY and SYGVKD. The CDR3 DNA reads TGTGCCATCAGTGAGTGGGCAGGAAGAGTCTCTGAAGCTTTCTTT. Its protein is CAISEWAGRVSEAFF.

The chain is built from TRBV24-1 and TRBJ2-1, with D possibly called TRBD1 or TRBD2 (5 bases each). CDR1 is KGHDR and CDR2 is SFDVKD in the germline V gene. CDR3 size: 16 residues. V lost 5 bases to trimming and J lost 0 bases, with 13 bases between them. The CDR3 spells CATSGRGGGSYNEQFF. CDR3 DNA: TGTGCCACCAGTGGAAGGGGTGGGGGCTCCTACAATGAGCAGTTCTTC.

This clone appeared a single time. CDR3 protein: CASSPSGLVETQYF. Here the CDR3 DNA reads TGTGCCAGCAGCCCCAGTGGGTTAGTGGAGACCCAGTACTTC. This chain connects TRBV9 to TRBJ2-5; unclear D gene. Trimming stripped 4 bases from V and 5 bases from J, with 15 bases between. CDR3 length equals 14 residues. CDR1 SGDLS and CDR2 YYNGEE come from the germline V gene. Looking up the rest from reference TRBV9 and TRBJ2-5 gives the full variable domain: DSGVTQTPKHLITATGQRVTLRCSPRSGDLSVYWYQQSLDQGLQFLIQYYNGEERAKGNILERFSAQQFPDLHSELNLSSLELGDSALYFCASSPSGLVETQYFGPGTRLLVL.

In DNA form, the CDR3 reads TGTGCCAGCAGCTTGGGGAGCAGGGGATCGGGCTACACCTTC. Its protein is CASSLGSRGSGYTF. The chain has TRBV7-9 and TRBJ1-2; D is perhaps TRBD1 (6 bases). V lost 3 bases, J lost 8 bases, and 16 bases lay in between. Germline CDR1 reads SEHNR; CDR2 reads FQNEAQ (reference sequence). The CDR3 runs to 14 residues. Together with reference TRBV7-9 and TRBJ1-2, the CDR3 gives the full variable domain: DTGVSQNPRHKITKRGQNVTFRCDPISEHNRLYWYRQTLGQGPEFLTYFQNEAQLEKSRLLSDRFSAERPKGSFSTLEIQRTEQGDSAMYLCASSLGSRGSGYTFGSGTRLTVV.

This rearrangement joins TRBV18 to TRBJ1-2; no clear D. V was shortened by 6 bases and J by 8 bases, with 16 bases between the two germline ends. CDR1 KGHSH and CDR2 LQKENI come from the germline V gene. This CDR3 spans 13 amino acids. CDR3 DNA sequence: TGTGCCAGCTCTACCAGTGACCTCGAGGGCTACACCTTC. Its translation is CASSTSDLEGYTF.

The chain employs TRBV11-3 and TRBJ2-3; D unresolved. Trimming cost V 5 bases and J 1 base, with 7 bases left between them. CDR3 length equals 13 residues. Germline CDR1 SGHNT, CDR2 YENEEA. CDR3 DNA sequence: TGTGCCAGCAGCCTCCTGCGCACAGATACGCAGTATTTT. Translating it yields CASSLLRTDTQYF.